Described below is a single T cell receptor beta chain sequence and its context. The CDR3 does not close with the conserved phenylalanine or tryptophan, likely indicating a read error. It is unclear where the CDR3 begins or ends on the DNA, so no DNA is shown, and the CDR3 is as TCRdb lists it. Original handling: Estimation of nucleated cell counts was performed using reference gene primer amplification. Produced via immunoSEQ multiplex PCR; TCRdb's table is partial and in-frame only. The V and J calls and clone size are taken from that table; D and trimming were inferred from the DNA. The sample includes some 86,000 clones, approximately 80% of them seen just once. This specimen comes from a study of blood T cell repertoires in COVID-19. Looking at the study overall: Samples taken during acute and convalescent COVID-19 were collected in the United States, Italy and Spain. PBMCs, B-cell-depleted T cells, or T cells were the source of the cDNA or gDNA that made up the material.

Specimen: peripheral blood. The clonotype originates from a woman of 80 years or more with active or convalescent COVID-19.

This CDR3 is CASSCPGGDHTGD. The V call is TRBV5-5, the J call TRBJ2-7; the table's D gene call, TRBD2, was not cross checked with the DNA. The CDR3 is 13 amino acids in total, end residues counted. Germline CDR1 is SGHKS and CDR2 is YYEKEE (reference sequence).